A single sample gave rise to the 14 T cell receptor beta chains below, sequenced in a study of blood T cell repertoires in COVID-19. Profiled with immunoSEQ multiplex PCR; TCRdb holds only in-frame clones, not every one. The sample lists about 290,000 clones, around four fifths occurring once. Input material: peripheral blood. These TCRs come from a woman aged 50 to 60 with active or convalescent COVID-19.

The CDR3, as DNA: TGTGCCTGGAATACGGACAGCCTCATGAACACTGAAGCTTTCTTT. This translates into CAWNTDSLMNTEAFF. This chain joins TRBV30 and TRBJ1-1, with a possible D match to TRBD1 (6 bases). Deletions cut 4 bases from V and 0 bases from J, with 15 bases between. The CDR3 extends over 15 amino acids. The germline V gene has CDR1 GTSNPN and CDR2 SVGIG (reference sequence).

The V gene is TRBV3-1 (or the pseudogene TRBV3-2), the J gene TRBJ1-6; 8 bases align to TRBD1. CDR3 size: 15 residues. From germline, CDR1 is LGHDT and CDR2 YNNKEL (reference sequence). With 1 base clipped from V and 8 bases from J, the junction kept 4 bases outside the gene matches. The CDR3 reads CASSQVVTGDSPLHF. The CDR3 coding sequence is TGTGCCAGCAGCCAAGTCGTGACAGGGGATTCACCCCTCCACTTT.

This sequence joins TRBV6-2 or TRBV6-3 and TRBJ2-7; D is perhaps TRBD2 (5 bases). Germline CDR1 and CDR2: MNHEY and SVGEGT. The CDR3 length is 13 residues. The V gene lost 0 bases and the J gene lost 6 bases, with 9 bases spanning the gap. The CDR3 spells CASSYSVAGEQYF. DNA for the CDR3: TGTGCCAGCAGTTACTCCGTGGCGGGCGAGCAGTACTTC.

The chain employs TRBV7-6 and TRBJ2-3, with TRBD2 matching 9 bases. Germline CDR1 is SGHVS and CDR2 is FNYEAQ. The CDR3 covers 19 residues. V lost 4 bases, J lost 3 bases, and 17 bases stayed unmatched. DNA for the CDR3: TGTGCCAGCAGCTCTTTAGCCCCTAGCGGGGTGGGGGGTACAGATACGCAGTATTTT. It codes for CASSSLAPSGVGGTDTQYF.

CDR3 loop: CASSGQGNSPLHF. In DNA form, the CDR3 reads TGTGCCAGCAGCGGACAGGGTAATTCACCCCTCCACTTT. V is TRBV12-3 or TRBV12-4 and J is TRBJ1-6; 8 bases map to TRBD1. The CDR3 totals 13 residues. Trimming took 6 bases from V and 6 from J; bases not matched to a gene: 1.

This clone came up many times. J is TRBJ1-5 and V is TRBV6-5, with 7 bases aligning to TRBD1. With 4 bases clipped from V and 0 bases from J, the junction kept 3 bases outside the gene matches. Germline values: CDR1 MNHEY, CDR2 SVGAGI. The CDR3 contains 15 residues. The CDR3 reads CASSLGQYSNQPQHF. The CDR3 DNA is TGTGCCAGCAGTTTGGGACAGTATAGCAATCAGCCCCAGCATTTT.

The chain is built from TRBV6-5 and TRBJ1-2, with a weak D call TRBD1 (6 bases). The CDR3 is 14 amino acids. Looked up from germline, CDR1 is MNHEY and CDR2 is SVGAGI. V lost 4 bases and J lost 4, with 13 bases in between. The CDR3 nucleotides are TGTGCCAGCAGTTCGTCAGGGGCTTCCTATGGCTACACCTTC. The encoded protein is CASSSSGASYGYTF.

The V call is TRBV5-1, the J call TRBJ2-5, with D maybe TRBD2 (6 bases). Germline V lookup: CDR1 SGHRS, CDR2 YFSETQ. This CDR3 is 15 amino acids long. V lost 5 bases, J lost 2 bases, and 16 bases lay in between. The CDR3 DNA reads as TGCGCCAGCAGGCGGGGAGGCCGGGGGCAAGAGACCCAGTACTTC. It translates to CASRRGGRGQETQYF.

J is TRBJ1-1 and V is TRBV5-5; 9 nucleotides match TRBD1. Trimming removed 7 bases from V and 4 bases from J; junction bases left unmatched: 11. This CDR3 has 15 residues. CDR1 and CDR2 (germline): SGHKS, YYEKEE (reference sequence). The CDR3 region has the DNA TGTGCCAGCCGAACAGGGGGCGCGGTAGGCACTGAAGCTTTCTTT. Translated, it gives CASRTGGAVGTEAFF.

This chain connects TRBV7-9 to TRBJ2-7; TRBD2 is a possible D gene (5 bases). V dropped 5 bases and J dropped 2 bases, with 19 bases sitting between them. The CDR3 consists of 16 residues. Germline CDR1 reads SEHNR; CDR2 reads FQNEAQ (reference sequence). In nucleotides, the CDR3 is TGTGCCAGCAGCCCCCGACTCGGACTCCTGGCCTACGAGCAGTACTTC. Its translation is CASSPRLGLLAYEQYF.

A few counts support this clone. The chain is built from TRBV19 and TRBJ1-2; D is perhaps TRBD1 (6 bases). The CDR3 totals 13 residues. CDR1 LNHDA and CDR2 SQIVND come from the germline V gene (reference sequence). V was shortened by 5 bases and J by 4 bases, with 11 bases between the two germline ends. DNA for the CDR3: TGTGCCAGTAGTTTCCGGGACACCTATGGCTACACCTTC. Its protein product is CASSFRDTYGYTF.

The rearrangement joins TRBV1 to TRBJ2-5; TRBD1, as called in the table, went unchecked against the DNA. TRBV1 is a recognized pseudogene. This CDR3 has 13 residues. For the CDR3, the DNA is TGCACCAGCAGAGACAGGGCTCAAGAGACCCAGTACTTC. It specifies CTSRDRAQETQYF.

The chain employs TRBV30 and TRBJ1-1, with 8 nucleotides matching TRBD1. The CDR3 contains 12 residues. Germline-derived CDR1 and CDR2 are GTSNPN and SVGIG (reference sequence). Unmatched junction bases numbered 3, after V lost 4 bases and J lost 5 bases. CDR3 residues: CAWTGGNTEAFF. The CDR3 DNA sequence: TGTGCCTGGACAGGGGGCAATACTGAAGCTTTCTTT.

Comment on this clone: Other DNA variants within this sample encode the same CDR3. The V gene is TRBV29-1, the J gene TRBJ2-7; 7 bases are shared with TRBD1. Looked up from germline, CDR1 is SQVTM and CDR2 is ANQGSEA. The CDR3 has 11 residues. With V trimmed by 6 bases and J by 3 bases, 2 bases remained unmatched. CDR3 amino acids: CSVGQIYEQYF. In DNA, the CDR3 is TGCAGCGTGGGACAGATCTACGAGCAGTACTTC.